The 7 T cell receptor beta chains in this list originate from one sample, sequenced in a study of radiotherapy plus CTLA-4 blockade in lung cancer. Clones were read by immunoSEQ multiplex PCR, and TCRdb kept only the in-frame ones, dropping some. The repertoire holds 25,000 to 35,000 clones, roughly 71% seen once, with approximately 5% in the top ten. The sequences come from peripheral blood, collected from a patient treated with radiotherapy plus ipilimumab. These receptor sequences come from a human donor with non-small cell lung cancer whose response to radiotherapy plus ipilimumab could not be evaluated.

The gene calls are TRBV9 and TRBJ2-2; 11 bases are shared with TRBD2. Germline values: CDR1 SGDLS, CDR2 YYNGEE. Trimming at V came to 3 bases and at J to 4 bases, leaving 8 bases not matched to a gene. The CDR3 has 17 residues. The CDR3 loop reads CASSASGLAESTGELFF. As DNA, the CDR3 is TGTGCCAGCAGCGCCTCGGGACTAGCGGAGAGCACCGGGGAGCTGTTTTTT.

This clone was seen a few times. The V and J genes are TRBV16 and TRBJ1-3, with D hard to call. V was trimmed by 0 bases and J by 4 bases, leaving 4 bases between them. Germline CDR1 reads KGHSY; CDR2 reads FQNENV. The CDR3 loop spans 13 amino acids. The CDR3 protein is CASSQSQGNTIYF. CDR3 DNA sequence: TGTGCCAGCAGCCAATCCCAGGGAAACACCATATATTTT.

This clone was counted a single time. The chain carries TRBV19 and TRBJ2-4, with D possibly matching TRBD1 (6 bases). There are 15 residues in the CDR3. The V end was cut by 5 bases, the J end by 0 bases, with 11 bases between. The germline gives CDR1 LNHDA, CDR2 SQIVND (reference sequence). DNA of the CDR3: TGTGCCAGTAGTCGGGCAGGGGTAGCCAAAAACATTCAGTACTTC. This translates into CASSRAGVAKNIQYF.

This sequence joins TRBV5-4 and TRBJ2-5, with D maybe TRBD2 (5 bases). Germline V gene sequence: CDR1 SGHNT, CDR2 YYREEE (reference sequence). The CDR3 is made up of 13 amino acids. The V gene lost 4 bases and the J gene lost 1 base, with 8 bases spanning the gap. The CDR3 loop reads CASSTGIQETQYF. CDR3 bases: TGTGCCAGCAGCACCGGGATCCAAGAGACCCAGTACTTC.

This sequence joins TRBV28 and TRBJ1-5; 8 positions match TRBD1. The CDR3 consists of 14 residues. Germline V gene sequence: CDR1 MDHEN, CDR2 SYDVKM. The V gene end was trimmed by 5 bases and the J gene end by 3 bases; junction bases not matched to a gene: 3. CDR3 coding DNA: TGTGCCAGCAGTCCGACAGGGGTCAATCAGCCCCAGCATTTT. Protein: CASSPTGVNQPQHF.

The V call is TRBV7-8, the J call TRBJ2-5; 8 nucleotides match TRBD1. CDR3 length: 15 amino acids. The V and J ends lost 3 bases and 2 bases, in that order; junction bases with no gene match: 5. The germline CDR1 and CDR2 sequences are SGHVS and FQNEAQ. CDR3 nucleotide sequence: TGTGCCAGCAGCTTTCAGGGGACAGGACAAGAGACCCAGTACTTC. Translation: CASSFQGTGQETQYF. The full variable domain, its missing parts supplied by reference TRBV7-8 and TRBJ2-5, is GAGVSQSPRYKVAKRGQDVALRCDPISGHVSLFWYQQALGQGPEFLTYFQNEAQLDKSGLPSDRFFAERPEGSVSTLKIQRTQQEDSAVYLCASSFQGTGQETQYFGPGTRLLVL.

This clone has a handful of counts. This sequence joins TRBV7-2 and TRBJ1-5; D is possibly TRBD1 (6 bases). The germline V and J ends were trimmed by 1 base and 0 bases, with 13 bases remaining between them. CDR1 and CDR2 from the germline V gene are SGHTA and FQGNSA. This CDR3 region has 17 residues. The chain's CDR3 is CASSLEGHAYSNQPQHF. In DNA form, the CDR3 reads TGTGCCAGCAGCTTAGAGGGACATGCATATAGCAATCAGCCCCAGCATTTT.